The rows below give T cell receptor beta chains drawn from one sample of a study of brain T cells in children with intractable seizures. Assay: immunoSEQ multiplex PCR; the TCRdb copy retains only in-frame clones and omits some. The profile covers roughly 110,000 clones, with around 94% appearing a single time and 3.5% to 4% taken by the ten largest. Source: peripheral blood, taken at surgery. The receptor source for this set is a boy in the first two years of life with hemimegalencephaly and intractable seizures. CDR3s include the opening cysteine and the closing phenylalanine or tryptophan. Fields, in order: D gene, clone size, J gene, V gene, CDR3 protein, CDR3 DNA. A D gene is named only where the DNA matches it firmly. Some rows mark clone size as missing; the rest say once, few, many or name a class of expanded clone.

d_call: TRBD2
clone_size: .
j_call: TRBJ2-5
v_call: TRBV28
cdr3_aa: CASSPRLAGGETQYF
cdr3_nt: TGTGCCAGCAGCCCACGACTAGCGGGAGGCGAGACCCAGTACTTC

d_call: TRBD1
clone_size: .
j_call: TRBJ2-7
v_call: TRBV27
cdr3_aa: CASSLHPGTGKYEQYF
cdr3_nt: TGTGCCAGCAGTTTGCATCCCGGGACAGGGAAATACGAGCAGTACTTC

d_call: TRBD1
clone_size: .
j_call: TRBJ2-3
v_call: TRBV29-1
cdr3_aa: CSVEGQGTDTQYF
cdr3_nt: TGCAGCGTCGAGGGACAGGGCACAGATACGCAGTATTTT

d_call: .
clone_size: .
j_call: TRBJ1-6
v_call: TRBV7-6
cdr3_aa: CASSLAGGSYNSPLHF
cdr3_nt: TGTGCCAGCAGCTTAGCGGGGGGCTCCTATAATTCACCCCTCCACTTT

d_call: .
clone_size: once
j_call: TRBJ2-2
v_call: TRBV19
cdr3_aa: CASTPPDGGTGELFF
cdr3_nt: TGTGCCAGTACCCCCCCAGACGGGGGCACCGGGGAGCTGTTTTTT

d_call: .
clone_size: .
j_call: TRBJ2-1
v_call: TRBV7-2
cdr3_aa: CASSPWPGGAPNEQFF
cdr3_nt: TGTGCCAGCAGCCCCTGGCCGGGCGGGGCACCCAATGAGCAGTTCTTC

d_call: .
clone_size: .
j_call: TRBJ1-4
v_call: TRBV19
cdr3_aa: CASSISGGGNEKLFF
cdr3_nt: TGTGCCAGTAGTATTTCGGGGGGCGGTAATGAAAAACTGTTTTTT

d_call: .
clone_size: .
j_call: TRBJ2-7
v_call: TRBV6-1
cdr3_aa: CASSEGTGVGVYEQYF
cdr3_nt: TGTGCCAGCAGTGAAGGGACGGGAGTGGGGGTTTACGAGCAGTACTTC

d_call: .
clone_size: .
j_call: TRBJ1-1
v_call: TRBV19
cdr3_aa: CASSYQGLNTEAFF
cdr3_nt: TGTGCCAGTAGTTATCAGGGCTTGAACACTGAAGCTTTCTTT

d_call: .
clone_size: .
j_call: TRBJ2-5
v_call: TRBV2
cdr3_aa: CASSRDRDLETQYF
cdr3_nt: TGTGCCAGCAGTCGTGACCGGGACTTAGAGACCCAGTACTTC

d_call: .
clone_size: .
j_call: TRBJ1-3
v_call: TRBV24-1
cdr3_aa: CATSDFGTSGNTIYF
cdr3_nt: TGTGCCACCAGTGATTTTGGGACATCTGGAAACACCATATATTTT

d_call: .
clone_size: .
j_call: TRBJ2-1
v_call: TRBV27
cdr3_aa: CASSLSIAEGPNEQFF
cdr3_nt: TGTGCCAGCAGTTTATCTATAGCGGAGGGGCCCAATGAGCAGTTCTTC

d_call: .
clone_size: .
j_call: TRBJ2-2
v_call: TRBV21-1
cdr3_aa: CASSKGVNTGELFF
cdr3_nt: TGTGCCAGCAGCAAGGGGGTGAACACCGGGGAGCTGTTTTTT

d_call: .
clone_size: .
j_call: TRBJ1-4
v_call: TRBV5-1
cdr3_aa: CASSPSVGAFGEKLFF
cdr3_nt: TGCGCCAGCAGTCCCTCGGTGGGGGCGTTCGGGGAAAAACTGTTTTTT

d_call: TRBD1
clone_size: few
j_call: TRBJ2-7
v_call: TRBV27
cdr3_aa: CASSNPWDRETYEQYF
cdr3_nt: TGTGCCAGCAGTAACCCTTGGGACAGAGAAACTTACGAGCAGTACTTC

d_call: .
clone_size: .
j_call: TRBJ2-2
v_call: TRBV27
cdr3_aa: CASSPPDTGELFF
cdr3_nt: TGTGCCAGCAGTCCCCCGGACACCGGGGAGCTGTTTTTT

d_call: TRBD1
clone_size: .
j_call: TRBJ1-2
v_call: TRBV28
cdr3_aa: CASSLPTQGAYGYTF
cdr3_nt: TGTGCCAGCAGCCTCCCTACGCAGGGGGCGTATGGCTACACCTTC

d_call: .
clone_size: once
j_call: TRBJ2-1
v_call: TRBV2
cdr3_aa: CASSVGLTTYNEQFF
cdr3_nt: TGTGCCAGCAGTGTCGGACTTACAACCTACAATGAGCAGTTCTTC

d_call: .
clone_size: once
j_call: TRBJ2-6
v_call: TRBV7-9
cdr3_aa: CASSLAGANVLTF
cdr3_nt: TGTGCCAGCAGCTTAGCAGGGGCCAACGTCCTGACTTTC

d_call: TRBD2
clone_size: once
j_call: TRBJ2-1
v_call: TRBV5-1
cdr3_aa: CASSLGLLAGDHNEQFF
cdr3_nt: TGCGCCAGCAGCTTGGGTCTTCTAGCGGGAGACCACAATGAGCAGTTCTTC

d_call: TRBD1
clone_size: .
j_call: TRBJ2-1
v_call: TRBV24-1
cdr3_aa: CATSDPTGVGVNEQFF
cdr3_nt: TGTGCCACCAGTGACCCGACAGGGGTGGGGGTCAATGAGCAGTTCTTC

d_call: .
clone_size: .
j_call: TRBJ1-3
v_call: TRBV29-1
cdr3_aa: CSVGSGCTYSLGNTIYF
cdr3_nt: TGCAGCGTTGGATCGGGGTGTACGTATTCTTTGGGAAACACCATATATTTT

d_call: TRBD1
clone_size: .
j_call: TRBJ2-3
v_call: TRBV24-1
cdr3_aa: CATSEGYRGAQYF
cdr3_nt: TGTGCCACCAGTGAGGGCTACAGGGGAGCGCAGTATTTT

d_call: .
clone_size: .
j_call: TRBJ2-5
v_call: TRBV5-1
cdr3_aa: CASSLQGLQETQYF
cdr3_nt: TGCGCCAGCAGCCTACAGGGTCTTCAAGAGACCCAGTACTTC

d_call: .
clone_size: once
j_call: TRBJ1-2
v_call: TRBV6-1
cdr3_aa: CASSDGWGYTF
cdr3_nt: TGTGCCAGCAGTGATGGGTGGGGCTACACCTTC

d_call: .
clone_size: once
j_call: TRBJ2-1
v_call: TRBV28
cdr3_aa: CASSDMGNKFF
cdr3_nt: TGTGCCAGCAGTGACATGGGGAACAAGTTCTTC

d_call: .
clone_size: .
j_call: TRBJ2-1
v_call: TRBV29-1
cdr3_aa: CSVTGANEQFF
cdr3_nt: TGCAGCGTCACGGGAGCCAATGAGCAGTTCTTC

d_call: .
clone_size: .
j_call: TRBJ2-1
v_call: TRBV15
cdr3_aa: CATSRGQGIDEQFF
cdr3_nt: TGTGCCACCAGCAGAGGGCAGGGGATCGATGAGCAGTTCTTC

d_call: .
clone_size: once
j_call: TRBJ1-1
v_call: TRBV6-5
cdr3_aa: CASSYGTLNTEAFF
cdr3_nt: TGTGCCAGCAGTTACGGCACCCTGAACACTGAAGCTTTCTTT

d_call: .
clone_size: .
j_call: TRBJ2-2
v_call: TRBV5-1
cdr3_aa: CASSPLGGDGELFF
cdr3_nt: TGCGCCAGCAGCCCTCTCGGGGGAGACGGGGAGCTGTTTTTT

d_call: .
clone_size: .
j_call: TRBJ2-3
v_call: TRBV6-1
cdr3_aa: CASSEGTTFITDTQYF
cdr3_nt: TGTGCCAGCAGTGAAGGGACTACCTTTATCACAGATACGCAGTATTTT

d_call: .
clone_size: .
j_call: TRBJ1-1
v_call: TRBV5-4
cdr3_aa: CASRTASWTEAFF
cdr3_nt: TGTGCCAGCAGAACGGCGTCGTGGACTGAAGCTTTCTTT

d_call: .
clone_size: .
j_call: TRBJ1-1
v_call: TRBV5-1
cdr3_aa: CASSLGARGNTEAFF
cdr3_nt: TGCGCCAGCAGCTTGGGGGCTAGGGGGAACACTGAAGCTTTCTTT